The clone carrying this T cell receptor beta chain was counted ten times or more. Trimming stripped 0 bases from V and 9 bases from J, with 12 bases between. The CDR3 runs to 13 residues. Per germline, CDR1 GTSNPN and CDR2 SVGIG (reference sequence). The data were obtained in a study of T cells in Graves' hyperthyroidism and ophthalmopathy. Diagnoses were made from clinical symptoms, serum measures (thyroxine and TRAb), thyroid ultrasound and orbital computed tomography. Amplification targeted TCR beta CDR3 regions from RNA transcripts. HTBI primers were used for first-round RT-PCR of the TCR CDR3. TCRdb itself ran the multiplex PCR reads through MiXCR, one entry per CDR3 protein. The sample has roughly 290,000 distinct CDR3 sequences, roughly an eighth seen once.

This clonotype was obtained from a woman between 35 and 50 years old with Graves' hyperthyroidism. Sequencing used blood. The gene calls are TRBV30 and TRBJ2-1, with a possible D match to TRBD2 (5 bases). CDR3 nucleotides: TGTGCCTGGAGTGTACAACTAGTGGGTGAGCAGTTCTTC. This sequence encodes CAWSVQLVGEQFF.